This TCR beta chain is from a study of T cell responses to AZD1222 COVID-19 vaccine. As concerns this clone: What it binds is not known.

The CDR3 has 12 amino acids. Trimming shortened V by 6 bases and J by 2 bases, and 9 bases separated the two germline ends. Germline V CDR1 and CDR2: SGHRS, YFSETQ. General study points: Only a handful of individuals given AZD1222 were seropositive at baseline.

TCRdb keeps only in-frame clones here, not all; method: immunoSEQ multiplex PCR. This table has about 130,000 clones, approximately 85% appearing once. The specimen comprised peripheral blood, sampled 28 days after the second AZD1222 dose. The clonotype comes from an adult who received the AZD1222 COVID-19 vaccine. The genes are TRBV5-1 and TRBJ2-7, with a tentative D call TRBD1 (6 bases). The CDR3 bases are TGCGCCAGCACAGGGGATACCTACGAGCAGTACTTC. Translated: CASTGDTYEQYF.